Below, 3 T cell receptor beta chains from the same sample are listed, as sequenced in a study of graft-versus-host responses after intestinal transplantation (dated by TCRdb to the early 2020s). Their target antigens are unknown. Preparation of the library involved the immunoSEQ multiplex PCR assay. TCRdb holds this immuneACCESS table with in-frame rearrangements only. Some clones are missing; in checked studies, unresolved V genes explain under half, and the rest has no known cause. This sample is represented by under 75,000 clones; almost 90% of them were singletons. 4% to 5% of the sample lies in the top ten. The sample's time point, from its label and the paper: cells obtained before transplantation from donor or recipient. This material consisted of unstimulated CD8+ T cells sorted from spleen or lymph node cells, taken before transplant. These receptors were taken from a human donor who was the organ donor for an intestinal transplant.

The chain has TRBV11-2 and TRBJ1-1; D not resolved. The CDR3 consists of 15 residues. Germline CDR1 reads SGHAT; CDR2 reads FQNNGV. The ends were cut back, 5 bases at V and 1 base at J, with 14 bases in the middle. The CDR3 nucleotides read TGTGCCAGCAGCACCTCTTCGGCGGGGAACACTGAAGCTTTCTTT. This translates into CASSTSSAGNTEAFF.

This chain joins TRBV2 and TRBJ2-5; D is possibly TRBD1 (5 bases). V was trimmed by 4 bases and J by 2 bases, leaving 8 bases between them. The CDR3 totals 13 residues. CDR1 and CDR2 from the germline V gene are SNHLY and FYNNEI. The CDR3 loop is CASSGTLQETQYF. The CDR3 nucleotides are TGTGCCAGCAGTGGGACATTGCAAGAGACCCAGTACTTC.

This clone was counted at least ten times. The chain uses TRBV10-2 and TRBJ1-3, with TRBD1 identical over 8 bases. CDR3 length equals 16 residues. The germline CDR1 and CDR2 sequences are WSHSY and SAAADI. Germline trimming cut 6 bases from V and 3 bases from J; bases unmatched to any gene: 10. The DNA for the CDR3 is TGCGCCAGCAGCCTCACGACAGGGGAAGATGGAAACACCATATATTTT. This sequence encodes CASSLTTGEDGNTIYF.